Sequencing of this TCR beta chain was carried out in a study of blood T cell repertoires in COVID-19. This CDR3 has 16 amino acids. Unmatched junction bases numbered 10, after V lost 1 base and J lost 9 bases. From germline, CDR1 is SGHRS and CDR2 YFSETQ. This clone was found once. In the study's own analysis: Amplification of reference gene primers provided the estimated nucleated cell counts. Some clones are missing from TCRdb's copy, which holds only in-frame ones; the method was immunoSEQ multiplex PCR. V, J and clone size reflect that table, while D and trimming were determined from the DNA. The sample yields under 45,000 clones, more than 80% seen once.

This chain uses TRBV5-1 with TRBJ2-2, with TRBD1 matching over 9 bases. What was sequenced was peripheral blood. This sequence originates from a man aged 60-69 years with active or convalescent COVID-19. The CDR3 DNA is TGCGCCAGCAGCTTGCACGGCCGGGACAGGGCGAGGGAGCTGTTTTTT. It translates to CASSLHGRDRARELFF.